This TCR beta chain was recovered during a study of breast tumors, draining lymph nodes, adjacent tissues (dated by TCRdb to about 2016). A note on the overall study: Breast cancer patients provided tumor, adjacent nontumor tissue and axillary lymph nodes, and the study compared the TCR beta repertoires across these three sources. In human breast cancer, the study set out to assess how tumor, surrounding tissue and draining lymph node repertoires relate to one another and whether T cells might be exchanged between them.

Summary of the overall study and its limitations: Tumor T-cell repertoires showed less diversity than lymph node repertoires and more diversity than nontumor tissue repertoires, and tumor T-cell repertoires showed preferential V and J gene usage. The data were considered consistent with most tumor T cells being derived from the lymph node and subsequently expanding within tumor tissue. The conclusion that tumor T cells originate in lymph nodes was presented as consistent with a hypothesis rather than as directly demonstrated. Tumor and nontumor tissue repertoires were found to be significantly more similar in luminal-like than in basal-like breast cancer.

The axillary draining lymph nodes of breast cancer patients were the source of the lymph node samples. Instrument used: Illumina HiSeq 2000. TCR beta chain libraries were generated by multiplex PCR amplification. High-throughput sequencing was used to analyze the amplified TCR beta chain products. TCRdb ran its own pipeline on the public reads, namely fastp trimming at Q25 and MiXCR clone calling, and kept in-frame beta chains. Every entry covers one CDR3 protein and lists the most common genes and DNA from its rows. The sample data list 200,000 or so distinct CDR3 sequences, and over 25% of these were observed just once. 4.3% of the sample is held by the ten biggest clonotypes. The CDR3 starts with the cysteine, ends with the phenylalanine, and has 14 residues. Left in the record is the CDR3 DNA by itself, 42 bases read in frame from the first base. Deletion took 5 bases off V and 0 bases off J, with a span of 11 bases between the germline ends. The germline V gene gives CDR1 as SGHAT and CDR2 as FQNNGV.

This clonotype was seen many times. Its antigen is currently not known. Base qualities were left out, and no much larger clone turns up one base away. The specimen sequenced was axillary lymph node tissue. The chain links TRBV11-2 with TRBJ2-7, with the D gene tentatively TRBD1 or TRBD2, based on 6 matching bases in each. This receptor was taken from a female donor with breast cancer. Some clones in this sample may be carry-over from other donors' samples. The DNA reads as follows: TGTGCCAGCAGCGGGGGGCGTCGCTCCTACGAGCAGTACTTC. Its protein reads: CASSGGRRSYEQYF.